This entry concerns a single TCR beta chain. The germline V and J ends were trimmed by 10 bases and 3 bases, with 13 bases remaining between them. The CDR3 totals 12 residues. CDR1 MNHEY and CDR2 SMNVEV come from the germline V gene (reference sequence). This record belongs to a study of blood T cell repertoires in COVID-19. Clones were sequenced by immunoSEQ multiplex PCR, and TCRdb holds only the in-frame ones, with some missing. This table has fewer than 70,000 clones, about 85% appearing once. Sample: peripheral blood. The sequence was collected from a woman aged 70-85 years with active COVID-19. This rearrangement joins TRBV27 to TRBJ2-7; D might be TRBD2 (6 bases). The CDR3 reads CAIQSGSYEQYF. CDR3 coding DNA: TGTGCCATCCAATCCGGGAGCTACGAGCAGTACTTC.